This passage covers 4 T cell receptor beta chains from one sample sequenced in a study of shared clonotypes between healthy human individuals. Sequencing used immunoSEQ multiplex PCR; TCRdb keeps in-frame clones, though not all of them. Among a few million clones listed, approximately 93% were seen once. The source material was naive CD4+ T cells from PBMCs. Subset defined: CD45RA+ positively selected. These receptors all stem from a man aged 18 to 29 in good health. Some clones in this sample may be carry-over from other donors' samples.

For this clone: In the same sample, other DNA sequences code for this CDR3. The rearrangement joins TRBV5-4 to TRBJ2-3; the D gene is possibly TRBD2 (6 bases). The germline V gene has CDR1 SGHNT and CDR2 YYREEE (reference sequence). The CDR3 contains 17 residues. V was clipped by 0 bases and J by 0 bases, with 14 bases between them. The CDR3 region is CASSLGGGGTSTDTQYF. CDR3 nucleotide sequence: TGTGCCAGCAGCTTGGGGGGCGGCGGGACTAGCACAGATACGCAGTATTTT.

On this clone: The same CDR3 is also encoded by other DNA sequences in this sample. This rearrangement joins TRBV19 to TRBJ2-1; 12 nucleotides match TRBD2. The junction had 2 bases not matched to a gene; V was cut back by 1 base and J by 4 bases. The germline gives CDR1 LNHDA, CDR2 SQIVND (reference sequence). The CDR3 consists of 16 residues. CDR3 coding DNA: TGTGCCAGTAGTATAGTTCTAGCGGGAGGGTACAATGAGCAGTTCTTC. Amino acids: CASSIVLAGGYNEQFF.

This chain uses TRBV2 with TRBJ1-1; D might be TRBD1 (5 bases). This CDR3 contains 13 residues. CDR1 SNHLY and CDR2 FYNNEI come from the germline V gene. The V end lost 4 bases, the J end lost 6 bases, and 12 bases lay between the germline ends. The CDR3 DNA follows: TGTGCCAGCAGTGTAACTCAGGGCTCTGAAGCTTTCTTT. Translated, it gives CASSVTQGSEAFF.

The V and J genes are TRBV7-8 and TRBJ2-2, with D possibly TRBD2 on 6 matching bases. Trimming took 5 bases from V and 1 from J, leaving 14 bases between them. In germline, CDR1 is SGHVS, CDR2 FQNEAQ. This CDR3 spans 16 amino acids. In DNA, the CDR3 is TGTGCCAGCAGCCTCAGACTAGTTGGGAACACCGGGGAGCTGTTTTTT. This codes for CASSLRLVGNTGELFF.